The entry below describes one T cell receptor (beta chain). Its antigen is not identified. CDR1 is SGHAT, CDR2 FQNNGV, per germline. This CDR3 has 16 residues. The trim removed 7 bases at V and 2 bases at J, leaving 13 bases unmatched. Each CDR3 protein is one row after TCRdb ran MiXCR on the reads. The sample holds around 530,000 distinct CDR3 sequences; more than 15% are singletons and the top ten take 20% to 30%. The sample originates from a study of T cell repertoires in cytomegalovirus infection. Whole-study findings and limits: In two of eight donors, the top clonotype was HLA-C-restricted CMV-specific.

The V gene is TRBV11-2, the J gene TRBJ2-7, with TRBD2 matching over 8 bases. Material for sequencing was CD8+ T cells from PBMCs. This TCR came from a human donor in good health (CMV status not recorded). Some clones in this sample may be carry-over from other donors' samples. The CDR3 bases are TGTGCCAGCACCCAAACGCCCGGGGGGGAGCCCTACGAGCAGTACTTC. It codes for CASTQTPGGEPYEQYF.